This T cell receptor (beta chain) stems from a study of a mutant IDH1 vaccine in newly diagnosed glioma. The time point is: week 23, last vaccination. Every vaccination contained 300 ug of the mutant IDH1 20-mer peptide and was paired with topical imiquimod. Worth noting for this clone: The antigen is not known.

Clones were read by immunoSEQ multiplex PCR, and TCRdb kept only the in-frame ones, dropping some. This repertoire shows 50,000 to 70,000 clones, over 75% found once; its top ten account for 10% to 15%. V trimming: 1 base; J trimming: 0 bases; junction bases outside the gene matches: 0. This CDR3 region has 14 residues. Germline lookup yields CDR1 LGHNA and CDR2 YSLEER. The chain couples TRBV4-3 to TRBJ2-7, with 7 bases lining up with TRBD2. The TCR comes from a man between 18 and 35 years old with glioma. The sequencing used PBMCs, collected from a glioma patient whose treatment included an IDH1 peptide vaccine. CDR3 region: CASSQGGSSYEQYF. The CDR3 region has the DNA TGCGCCAGCAGCCAAGGCGGGAGCTCCTACGAGCAGTACTTC.